This is a list of T cell receptor beta chains from one sample in a study of Graves' ophthalmopathy and Graves' hyperthyroidism. TCRdb independently ran MiXCR on the multiplex PCR reads; one entry per CDR3 protein. The repertoire holds a few hundred thousand distinct CDR3 sequences, with approximately 17% as singletons. Sequenced: peripheral blood. The receptors stem from an adult woman with stable Graves' hyperthyroidism. Each CDR3 is given with its conserved first and last residue. A D gene is named only where the DNA matches it firmly. Clone size is given for some rows only: seen once, a few or many times, or a class if the clone is expanded.

D	V	size	J	DNA	CDR3
.	TRBV19	many	TRBJ2-5	TGTGCCAGTAGTATATCCACAGGGCTACTAGAGACCCAGTACTTC	CASSISTGLLETQYF
.	TRBV4-1	many	TRBJ2-7	TGCGCCAGCAGCCAAGGGGCCCGGAAGGGCGACGAGCAGTACTTC	CASSQGARKGDEQYF
TRBD1	TRBV12-3/TRBV12-4	.	TRBJ1-6	TGTGCCAGCAGTCGGACAGGGACGTCCTATAATTCACCCCTCCACTTT	CASSRTGTSYNSPLHF
TRBD2	TRBV11-2	many	TRBJ2-5	TGTGCCAGCAGCCACCCACTTAGGGCGGGAGAGGAGACCCAGTACTTC	CASSHPLRAGEETQYF
TRBD2	TRBV24-1	many	TRBJ2-2	TGTGCCACCAGTGATAGGACTAGCACGAACACCGGGGAGCTGTTTTTT	CATSDRTSTNTGELFF
.	TRBV10-3	many	TRBJ1-1	TGTGCCATCAGTCCAGTGGAGGGCACTGAAGCTTTCTTT	CAISPVEGTEAFF
.	TRBV12-3/TRBV12-4	many	TRBJ1-2	TGTGCCAGCAGTTTCACGGGGTATGGCTACACCTTC	CASSFTGYGYTF
TRBD1	TRBV20-1	.	TRBJ1-5	TGCAGTGCCCCGGGACAGGGAAGCAATCGGCCCCAGCATTTT	CSAPGQGSNRPQHF
TRBD2	TRBV29-1	many	TRBJ2-7	TGCAGCGTTATACTAGCGGGAGTAACCCACGAGCAGTACTTC	CSVILAGVTHEQYF
TRBD1	TRBV3-1	few	TRBJ2-2	TGTGCCAGCTCGGACAGGTCGTTTTCCGGGGAGCTGTTTTTT	CASSDRSFSGELFF
.	TRBV13	few	TRBJ1-1	TGTGCCAGCAACTTAAGGGGGGTTACTGAAGCTTTCTTT	CASNLRGVTEAFF
.	TRBV6-5	many	TRBJ2-7	TGTGCCAGCAGTTACTCGGAGGGTTACGAGCAGTACTTC	CASSYSEGYEQYF
TRBD2	TRBV28	many	TRBJ2-4	TGTGCCAGCAGTTTAGGGGGGGAGAGGGGAACAATCCTAGCCAAAAACATTCAGTACTTC	CASSLGGERGTILAKNIQYF
TRBD2	TRBV12-3/TRBV12-4	.	TRBJ2-7	TGTGCCAGCAGGGGGGATGGACTAGTTGGGTCCTACGATCAGTACTTC	CASRGDGLVGSYDQYF
TRBD2	TRBV5-1	many	TRBJ2-7	TGCGCCAGCAGCTTGGCCTCCCTCGGAGCGGGAGTTGGGCACGAGCAGTACTTC	CASSLASLGAGVGHEQYF
TRBD2	TRBV12-3/TRBV12-4	many	TRBJ2-7	TGTGCCAGCAGTGCCACACTAGCGGGAGTTCGGAACGAGCAGTACTTC	CASSATLAGVRNEQYF
.	TRBV2	many	TRBJ2-2	TGTGCCAGCAATGACGACCGAAACACCGGGGAGCTGTTTTTT	CASNDDRNTGELFF
.	TRBV9	many	TRBJ2-2	TGTGCCAGCAGCACCCAAGGCGGGGAGCTGTTTTTT	CASSTQGGELFF
TRBD2	TRBV6-2/TRBV6-3	.	TRBJ2-2	TGTGCCAGCAACCTACTAGCGGGCGGGCTGTTTTTT	CASNLLAGGLFF
.	TRBV12-3/TRBV12-4	many	TRBJ2-2	TGTGCCAGCCGGGGCTCGCCGAACACCGGGGAGCTGTTTTTT	CASRGSPNTGELFF
.	TRBV6-1	few	TRBJ2-7	TGTGCCAGCAGAAAACTCCACCGGGACACCTACTCCTACGAGCAGTACTTC	CASRKLHRDTYSYEQYF
.	TRBV28	many	TRBJ1-5	TGTGCCAGCAGTCCGACGGTTTACAATCAGCCCCAGCATTTT	CASSPTVYNQPQHF
.	TRBV3-1	few	TRBJ1-2	TGTGCCAGCAGCCATGGTGGCGGAGGCTATGGCTACACCTTC	CASSHGGGGYGYTF
TRBD2	TRBV6-2/TRBV6-3	.	TRBJ2-5	TGTGCCAGCAGTTACTCCGGCGCGAGACAGACTAGCGGGAGATCGGAGACCCAGTACTTC	CASSYSGARQTSGRSETQYF
.	TRBV25-1	.	TRBJ2-3	TGTGCCAGTGGGGGCTACCGCACAGATACGCAGTATTTT	CASGGYRTDTQYF
.	TRBV6-1	many	TRBJ2-4	TGTGCCAGCGGGCGGTACCTAGCCAAAAACATTCAGTACTTC	CASGRYLAKNIQYF
.	TRBV12-3/TRBV12-4	many	TRBJ2-2	TGTGCCAGCAGTTTTCGCGGGATTGACACCGGGGAGCTGTTTTTT	CASSFRGIDTGELFF
.	TRBV30	many	TRBJ1-2	TGTGCCTGGAGTCGGACAGTCTATGGCTACACCTTC	CAWSRTVYGYTF
TRBD2	TRBV20-1	many	TRBJ2-5	TGCAGTGCTAGTGAGGGACTAGACCGTGGAGAGACCCAGTACTTC	CSASEGLDRGETQYF
.	TRBV30	many	TRBJ2-2	TGTGCCTGGAGGGGGGGGTCTTACAGGGGTCTCACCGGGGAGCTGTTTTTT	CAWRGGSYRGLTGELFF
.	TRBV20-1	many	TRBJ2-4	TGCAGGGGGGGACCCCAGGAGTGGGCTGCCAAAAACATTCAGTACTTC	CRGGPQEWAAKNIQYF
.	TRBV6-5	.	TRBJ1-2	TGTGCCAGCAGTTACTCTGCCACGGCGGATGGCTACACCTTC	CASSYSATADGYTF
TRBD2	TRBV28	.	TRBJ2-7	TGTGCCACCTCGGGGGGACTAGCGGGAGTCGGCGAGCAGTACTTC	CATSGGLAGVGEQYF
.	TRBV28	.	TRBJ1-5	TGTGCCAGCAGTTTAATGAAGGGTCAGCCCCAGCATTTT	CASSLMKGQPQHF
TRBD1	TRBV12-3/TRBV12-4	many	TRBJ2-5	TGTGCCAGTACTCCTACAGGGGGCTGGGAGACCCAGTACTTC	CASTPTGGWETQYF
.	TRBV24-1	.	TRBJ2-5	TGTGCCACCAGTGATCCTGGACTGCTCGGGGAGACCCAGTACTTC	CATSDPGLLGETQYF
.	TRBV4-1	.	TRBJ2-7	TGCGCCAGCGCATGGGGCAGGGGTCAGTACGAGCAGTACTTC	CASAWGRGQYEQYF
TRBD1	TRBV28	many	TRBJ2-7	TGTGCCAGCAGGTCCTTGGGACAGGGGTTCCACGAGCAGTACTTC	CASRSLGQGFHEQYF
.	TRBV29-1	many	TRBJ2-7	TGCAGCGTACAAAGAGGGGGAGGGGACTTGGAGTACTTC	CSVQRGGGDLEYF
.	TRBV27	once	TRBJ2-5	TGTGCCAGCAGTTACTCGAACTACAGGTTTAGTGAAGAGACCCAGTACTTC	CASSYSNYRFSEETQYF
.	TRBV6-2/TRBV6-3	many	TRBJ2-6	TGTGCCAGCAGTTACGGGGGACTGAAGACTGGGGCCAACGTCCTGACTTTC	CASSYGGLKTGANVLTF
.	TRBV20-1	many	TRBJ1-1	TGCAGTGCACAGACTGGGACACAAAACACTGAAGCTTTCTTT	CSAQTGTQNTEAFF
.	TRBV4-1	many	TRBJ1-1	TGCGCCAGCAGCCAAGGCGGTCGAGCGGAAGCTTTCTTT	CASSQGGRAEAFF
.	TRBV20-1	many	TRBJ1-2	TGCAGTGCTAGAGATCCGTCTGATTATGACTACACCTTC	CSARDPSDYDYTF
.	TRBV7-2	few	TRBJ2-5	TGTGCCAGCAACTTGACCCTGGGCCGCCAAGAGACCCAGTACTTC	CASNLTLGRQETQYF
.	TRBV4-1	.	TRBJ2-2	TGCGCCAGCAGCTTGACCGGGACGCCTCTCACCGGGGAGCTGTTTTTT	CASSLTGTPLTGELFF
.	TRBV6-2/TRBV6-3	many	TRBJ2-2	TGTGCCAGCAGCCCCCTGGGGGAGCTGTTTTTT	CASSPLGELFF
.	TRBV5-1	many	TRBJ2-7	TGCGCCAGCATGGAAGGACCGGGCAGTACCTACGAGCAGTACTTC	CASMEGPGSTYEQYF
.	TRBV29-1	many	TRBJ1-3	TGCAGCGTTTCTGGCGCGGGGCTCTCTGGAAACACCATATATTTT	CSVSGAGLSGNTIYF
.	TRBV7-8	medium-sized	TRBJ2-7	TGTGCCAGCAGCTTGACCTACGAGCAGTACTTC	CASSLTYEQYF
.	TRBV7-3	few	TRBJ2-5	TGTGCCAGCAGCCTGATGCCAGGGAAAGAGACCCAGTACTTC	CASSLMPGKETQYF
.	TRBV5-6	few	TRBJ1-1	TGTGCCAGCAACCGCTGGTCGGGGCACACTGAAGCTTTCTTT	CASNRWSGHTEAFF
.	TRBV11-2	.	TRBJ2-7	TGTGCCAGCAGTCCCGCGGCACTAGCTGCCTCCTACGAGCAGTACTTC	CASSPAALAASYEQYF
.	TRBV19	many	TRBJ2-5	TGTGCCAGTAGTATTGAATGGGGGCCCCAAGAGACCCAGTACTTC	CASSIEWGPQETQYF
.	TRBV11-2	few	TRBJ2-7	TGTGCCAGCAGCTTACAGGGGCTACTGGACTACGAGCAGTACTTC	CASSLQGLLDYEQYF
.	TRBV28	many	TRBJ1-2	TGTGCCAGCAGTTTACCGGAAATCTATGGCTACACCTTC	CASSLPEIYGYTF
TRBD1	TRBV12-3/TRBV12-4	many	TRBJ2-7	TGTGCCAGCAAGGTTGGGGGACAGGGTATCTACGAGCAGTACTTC	CASKVGGQGIYEQYF
.	TRBV6-2/TRBV6-3	many	TRBJ2-2	TGTGCCAGCGAAGGGGGGAACACCGGGGAGCTGTTTTTT	CASEGGNTGELFF
.	TRBV20-1	.	TRBJ2-2	TGCAGTGCTAGAGACGGGGACACCGGGGAGCTGTTTTTT	CSARDGDTGELFF
.	TRBV10-3	many	TRBJ2-7	TGTGCCATCACCGCAGTTGACAGCCCCCCCTACGAGCAGTACTTC	CAITAVDSPPYEQYF